This TCR beta chain came from a study of CD8 T cells in ankylosing spondylitis. General study results and limits: In peripheral blood, disease-linked CD8+ clones occurred at relatively low frequencies. Researchers reportedly found disease-linked clones significantly enriched in matched ankylosing spondylitis synovial fluid. Prior literature has documented some motif variants in synovial fluid and blood from reactive arthritis.

The CDR3 contains 16 residues. Trimming stripped 3 bases from V and 11 bases from J, with 22 bases between. Germline CDR1 is MGHDK and CDR2 is SYGVNS. This clonotype was seen a handful of times. Its target is unknown. TCRdb ran MiXCR on the 5' RACE reads and lists one entry per CDR3 protein. The sample holds 150,000 to 200,000 distinct CDR3 sequences; 11% are singletons and the top ten take about 27%. This chain joins TRBV25-1 and TRBJ2-2, with TRBD2 as a possible D gene (6 bases). Sequencing was done on a sample of blood, either unsorted or a sorted T cell fraction (not recorded which). The sequence was obtained from a male donor with ankylosing spondylitis or in good health (not recorded which). CDR3 DNA: TGTGCCAGCAGTGAGGGTAGGGGACTCTTCAGGTCAGAGCTGTTTTTT. Translation gives CASSEGRGLFRSELFF.